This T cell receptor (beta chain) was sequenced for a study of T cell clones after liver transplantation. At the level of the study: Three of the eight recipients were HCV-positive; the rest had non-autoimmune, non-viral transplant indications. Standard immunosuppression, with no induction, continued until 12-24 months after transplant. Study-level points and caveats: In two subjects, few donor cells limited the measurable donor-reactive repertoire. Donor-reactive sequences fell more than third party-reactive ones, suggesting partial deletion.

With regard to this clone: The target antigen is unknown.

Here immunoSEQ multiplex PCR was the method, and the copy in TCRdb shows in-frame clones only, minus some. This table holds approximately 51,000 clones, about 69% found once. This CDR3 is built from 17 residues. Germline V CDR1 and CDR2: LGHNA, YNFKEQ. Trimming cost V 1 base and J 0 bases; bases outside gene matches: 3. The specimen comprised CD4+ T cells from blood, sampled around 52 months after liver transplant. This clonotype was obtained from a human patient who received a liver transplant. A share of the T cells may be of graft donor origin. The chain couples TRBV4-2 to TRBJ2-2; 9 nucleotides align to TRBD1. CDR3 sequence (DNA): TGTGCCAGCAGCCAAGCCCGGACAGGGGCGAACACCGGGGAGCTGTTTTTT. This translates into CASSQARTGANTGELFF.